The present entry profiles one TCR beta chain with its context. TCRdb keeps only in-frame clones here, not all; method: immunoSEQ multiplex PCR. The table has roughly 75,000 clones, 85% to 90% seen once. Germline V gene data show CDR1 as GTSNPN and CDR2 as SVGIG (reference sequence). The CDR3 has 12 residues. V was clipped by 1 base and J by 3 bases, with 6 bases between them. The sample comes from a study of OX40 agonist ivuxolimab in advanced cancers. The sequencing here drew on CD4+ or CD8+ T cells sorted from blood, taken in a trial of the OX40 agonist ivuxolimab. The source is an adult with an advanced solid tumor such as melanoma, head and neck, liver or kidney cancer. The V call is TRBV30, the J call TRBJ1-1, with a tentative D call TRBD1 (5 bases). CDR3 in DNA: TGTGCCTGGAGTGAGGGGTACACTGAAGCTTTCTTT. Encoded protein: CAWSEGYTEAFF.